Below, one T cell receptor beta chain is given with its context. The antigen is not known. The CDR3 contains 13 residues. Germline lookup yields CDR1 ENHRY and CDR2 SYGVKD. Trimming took off 4 bases at V and 1 base at J, with 8 bases between the two ends. This sample is part of a study of cytomegalovirus exposure and HLA in healthy donors. General study results and limits: It was reported that TCR beta sequences correctly inferred the HLA-A and HLA-B alleles for most subjects.

Both 60 Vbeta primers and 13 Jbeta primers went into the PCR. Per the authors' pipeline: Later, some 79 million unique TCR beta chains were counted in an analysis, and roughly 11 million of them were shared. Clones were read by immunoSEQ multiplex PCR, and TCRdb kept only the in-frame ones, dropping some. That table supplies the V and J calls and clone size; D and trimming were determined from the DNA. This repertoire shows around 180,000 clones, over 75% found once; its top ten account for 2.4%. The sample comprised PBMCs. The TCR sequence derives from a man aged 55 to 69 in good health and CMV-seronegative. The chain couples TRBV10-3 to TRBJ2-7; D remains unclear. The CDR3 protein is CAISVGSSYEQYF. The CDR3, as DNA: TGTGCCATCAGTGTGGGCAGTTCCTACGAGCAGTACTTC.